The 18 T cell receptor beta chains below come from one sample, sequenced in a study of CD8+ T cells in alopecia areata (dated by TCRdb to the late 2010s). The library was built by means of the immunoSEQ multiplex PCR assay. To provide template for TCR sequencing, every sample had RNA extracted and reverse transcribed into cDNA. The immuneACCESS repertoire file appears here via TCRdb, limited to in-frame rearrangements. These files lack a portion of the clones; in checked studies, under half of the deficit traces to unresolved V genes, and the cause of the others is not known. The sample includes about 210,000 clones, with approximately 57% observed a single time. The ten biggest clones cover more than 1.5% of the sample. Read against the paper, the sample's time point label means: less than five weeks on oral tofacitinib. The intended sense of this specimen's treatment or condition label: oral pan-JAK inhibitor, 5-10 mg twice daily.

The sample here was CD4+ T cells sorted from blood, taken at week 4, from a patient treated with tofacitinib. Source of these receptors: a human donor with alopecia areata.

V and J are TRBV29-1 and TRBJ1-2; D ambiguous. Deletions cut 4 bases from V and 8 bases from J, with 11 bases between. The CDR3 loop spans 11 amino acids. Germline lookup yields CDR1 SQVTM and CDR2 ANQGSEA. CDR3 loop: CSVASAGGYTF. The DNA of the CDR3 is TGCAGCGTTGCCAGTGCGGGCGGCTACACCTTC.

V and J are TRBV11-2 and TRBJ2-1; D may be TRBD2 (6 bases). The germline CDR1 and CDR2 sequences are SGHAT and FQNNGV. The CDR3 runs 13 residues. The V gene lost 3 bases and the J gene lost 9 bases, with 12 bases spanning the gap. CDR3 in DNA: TGTGCCAGCAGCTTCCGGGACTTGAGTGAGCAGTTCTTC. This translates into CASSFRDLSEQFF.

This chain's CDR3 is CASSRQGVGGNTEAFF. CDR3 DNA sequence: TGTGCCAGCAGCCGACAGGGGGTCGGCGGGAACACTGAAGCTTTCTTT. The chain is built from TRBV11-1 and TRBJ1-1; 9 bases are a match to TRBD1. The CDR3 contains 16 residues. Germline-derived CDR1 and CDR2 are SGHAT and FQDESV (reference sequence). With V trimmed by 5 bases and J by 1 base, 8 bases remained unmatched.

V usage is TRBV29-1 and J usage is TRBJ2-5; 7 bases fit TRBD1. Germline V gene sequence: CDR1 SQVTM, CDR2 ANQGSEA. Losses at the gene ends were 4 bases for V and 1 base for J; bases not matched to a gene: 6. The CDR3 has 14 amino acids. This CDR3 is CSVVGRQGQETQYF. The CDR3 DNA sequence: TGCAGCGTTGTAGGGAGACAGGGCCAAGAGACCCAGTACTTC.

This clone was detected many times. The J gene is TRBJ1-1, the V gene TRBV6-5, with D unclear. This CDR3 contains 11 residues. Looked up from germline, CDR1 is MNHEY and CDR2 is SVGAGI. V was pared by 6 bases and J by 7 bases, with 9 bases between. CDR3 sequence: CASRFKLEAFF. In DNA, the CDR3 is TGTGCCAGCAGGTTCAAACTTGAAGCTTTCTTT.

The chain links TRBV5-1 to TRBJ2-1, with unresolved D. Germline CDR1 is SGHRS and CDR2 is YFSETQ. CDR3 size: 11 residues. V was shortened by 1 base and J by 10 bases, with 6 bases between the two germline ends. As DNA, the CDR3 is TGCGCCAGCAGCTTGTCAAGAGAGCAGTTCTTC. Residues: CASSLSREQFF.

CDR3 in DNA: TGTGCCAGCAGCCAAGAATTAGAGGGTAGAGGCTACACCTTC. This codes for CASSQELEGRGYTF. The gene calls are TRBV4-2 and TRBJ1-2; D remains unclear. The V end lost 0 bases, the J end lost 8 bases, and 13 bases lay between the germline ends. Germline V lookup: CDR1 LGHNA, CDR2 YNFKEQ. The CDR3 contains 14 residues.

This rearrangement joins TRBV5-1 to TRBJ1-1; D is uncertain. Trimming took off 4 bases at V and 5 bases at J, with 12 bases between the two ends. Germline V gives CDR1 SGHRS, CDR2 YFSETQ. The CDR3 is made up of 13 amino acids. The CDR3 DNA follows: TGCGCCAGCAGCCCGAACGTTGGAACTGAAGCTTTCTTT. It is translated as CASSPNVGTEAFF.

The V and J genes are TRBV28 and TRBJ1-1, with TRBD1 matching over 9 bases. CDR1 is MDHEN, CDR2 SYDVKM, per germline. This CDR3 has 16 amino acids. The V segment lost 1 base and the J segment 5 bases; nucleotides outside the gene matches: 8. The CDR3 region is CASSLSMGQGWTEAFF. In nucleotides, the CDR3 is TGTGCCAGCAGTTTATCCATGGGACAGGGATGGACTGAAGCTTTCTTT.

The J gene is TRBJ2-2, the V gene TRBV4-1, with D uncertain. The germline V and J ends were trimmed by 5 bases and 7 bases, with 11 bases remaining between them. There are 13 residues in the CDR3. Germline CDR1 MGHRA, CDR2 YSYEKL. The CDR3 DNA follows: TGCGCCAGCAGCTCACCGGTGGACGGGGAGCTGTTTTTT. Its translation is CASSSPVDGELFF.

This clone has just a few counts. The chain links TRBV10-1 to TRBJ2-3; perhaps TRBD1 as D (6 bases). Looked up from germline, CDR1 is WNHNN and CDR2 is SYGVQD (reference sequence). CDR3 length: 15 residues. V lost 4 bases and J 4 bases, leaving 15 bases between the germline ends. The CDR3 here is CASSVQGRGADTQYF. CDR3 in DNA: TGCGCCAGCAGTGTACAGGGTAGAGGGGCAGATACGCAGTATTTT.

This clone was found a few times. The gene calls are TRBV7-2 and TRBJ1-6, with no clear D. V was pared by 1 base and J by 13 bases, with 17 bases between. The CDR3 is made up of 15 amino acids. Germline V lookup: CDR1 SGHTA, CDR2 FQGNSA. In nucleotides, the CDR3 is TGTGCCAGCAGCTTAGACGGTGCAGCTAGGAGCCCCCTCCACTTT. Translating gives CASSLDGAARSPLHF. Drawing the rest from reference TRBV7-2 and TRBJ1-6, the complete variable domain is GAGVSQSPSNKVTEKGKDVELRCDPISGHTALYWYRQSLGQGLEFLIYFQGNSAPDKSGLPSDRFSAERTGGSVSTLTIQRTQQEDSAVYLCASSLDGAARSPLHFGNGTRLTVT.

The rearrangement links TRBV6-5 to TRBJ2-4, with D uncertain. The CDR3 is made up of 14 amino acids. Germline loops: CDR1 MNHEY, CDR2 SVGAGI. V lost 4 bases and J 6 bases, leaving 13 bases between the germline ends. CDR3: CASSLTGLRNIQYF. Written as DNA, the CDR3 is TGTGCCAGCAGTTTGACCGGGCTCAGAAACATTCAGTACTTC.

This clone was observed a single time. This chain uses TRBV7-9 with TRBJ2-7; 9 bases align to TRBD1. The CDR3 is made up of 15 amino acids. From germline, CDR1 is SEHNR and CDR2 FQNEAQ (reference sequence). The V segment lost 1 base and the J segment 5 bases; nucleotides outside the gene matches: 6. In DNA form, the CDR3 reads TGTGCCAGCAGCTTAGAACAGGGGGCAGTCGACGAGCAGTACTTC. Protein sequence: CASSLEQGAVDEQYF. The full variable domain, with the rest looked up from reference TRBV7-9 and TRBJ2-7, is DTGVSQNPRHKITKRGQNVTFRCDPISEHNRLYWYRQTLGQGPEFLTYFQNEAQLEKSRLLSDRFSAERPKGSFSTLEIQRTEQGDSAMYLCASSLEQGAVDEQYFGPGTRLTVT.

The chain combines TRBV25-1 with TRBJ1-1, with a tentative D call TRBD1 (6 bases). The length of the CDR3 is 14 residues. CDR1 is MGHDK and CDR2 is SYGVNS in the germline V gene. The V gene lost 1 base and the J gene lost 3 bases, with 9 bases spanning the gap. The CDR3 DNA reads TGTGCCAGCAGTGAATGGGCAGGGGACACTGAAGCTTTCTTT. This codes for CASSEWAGDTEAFF.

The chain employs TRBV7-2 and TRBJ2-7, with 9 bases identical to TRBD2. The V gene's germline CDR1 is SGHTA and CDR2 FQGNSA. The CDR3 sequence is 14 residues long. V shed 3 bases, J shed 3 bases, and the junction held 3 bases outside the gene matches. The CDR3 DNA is TGTGCCAGCAGCTTGGAGACTAGCGGCTACGAGCAGTACTTC. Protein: CASSLETSGYEQYF.

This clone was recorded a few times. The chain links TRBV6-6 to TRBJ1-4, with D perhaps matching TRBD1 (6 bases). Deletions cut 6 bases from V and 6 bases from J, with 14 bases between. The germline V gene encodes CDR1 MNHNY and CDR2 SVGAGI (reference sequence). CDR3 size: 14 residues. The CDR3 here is CASSLDRFYEKLFF. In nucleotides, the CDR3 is TGTGCCAGCAGCCTCGACAGGTTTTATGAAAAACTGTTTTTT.

The CDR3 DNA sequence: TGTGCCAGCAGCTTAGGGACAGGGACCGGGGAGCTGTTTTTT. It translates to CASSLGTGTGELFF. The J gene is TRBJ2-2, the V gene TRBV7-3; 9 bases match TRBD1. The germline V gene encodes CDR1 SGHTA and CDR2 FQGTGA. V gave up 2 bases and J gave up 5 bases; unmatched junction bases: 0. The CDR3 sequence is 14 residues long.